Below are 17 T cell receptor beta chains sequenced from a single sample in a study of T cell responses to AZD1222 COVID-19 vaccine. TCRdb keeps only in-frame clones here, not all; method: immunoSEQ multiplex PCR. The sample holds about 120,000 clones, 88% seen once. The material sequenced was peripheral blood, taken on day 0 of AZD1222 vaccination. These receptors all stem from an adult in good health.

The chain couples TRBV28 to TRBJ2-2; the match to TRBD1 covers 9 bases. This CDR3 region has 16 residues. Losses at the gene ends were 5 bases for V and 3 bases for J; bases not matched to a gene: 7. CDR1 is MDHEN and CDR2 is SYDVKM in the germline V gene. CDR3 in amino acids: CASSPTGGEDTGELFF. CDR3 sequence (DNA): TGTGCCAGCAGTCCCACAGGGGGCGAGGACACCGGGGAGCTGTTTTTT.

The CDR3 reads CASSRIKGQTYEQYF. Written as DNA, the CDR3 is TGTGCCAGCAGTAGAATAAAGGGACAGACCTACGAGCAGTACTTC. The rearrangement links TRBV28 to TRBJ2-7; TRBD1 agrees at 7 bases. Germline V gene lookup returns CDR1 MDHEN and CDR2 SYDVKM. The CDR3 has 15 residues. Trimming at V came to 5 bases and at J to 2 bases, leaving 9 bases not matched to a gene.

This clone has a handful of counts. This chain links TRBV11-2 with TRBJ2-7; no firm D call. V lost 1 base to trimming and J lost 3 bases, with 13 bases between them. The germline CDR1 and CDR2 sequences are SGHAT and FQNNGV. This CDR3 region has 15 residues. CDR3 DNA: TGTGCCAGCAGCTTAGGACCAGCACCTCACTACGAGCAGTACTTC. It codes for CASSLGPAPHYEQYF.

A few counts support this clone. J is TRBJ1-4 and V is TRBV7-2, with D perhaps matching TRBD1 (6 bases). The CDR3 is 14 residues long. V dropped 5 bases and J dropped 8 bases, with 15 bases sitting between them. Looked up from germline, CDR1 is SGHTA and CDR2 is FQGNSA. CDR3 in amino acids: CASSQGSQGEKLFF. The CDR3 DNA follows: TGTGCCAGCAGCCAAGGGTCCCAGGGGGAAAAACTGTTTTTT.

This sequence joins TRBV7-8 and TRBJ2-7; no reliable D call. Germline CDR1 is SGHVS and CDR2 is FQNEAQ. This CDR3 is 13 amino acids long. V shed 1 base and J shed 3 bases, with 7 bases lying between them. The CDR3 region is CASSLDGSYEQYF. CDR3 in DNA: TGTGCCAGCAGCTTAGACGGAAGCTACGAGCAGTACTTC. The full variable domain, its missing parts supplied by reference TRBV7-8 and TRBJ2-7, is GAGVSQSPRYKVAKRGQDVALRCDPISGHVSLFWYQQALGQGPEFLTYFQNEAQLDKSGLPSDRFFAERPEGSVSTLKIQRTQQEDSAVYLCASSLDGSYEQYFGPGTRLTVT.

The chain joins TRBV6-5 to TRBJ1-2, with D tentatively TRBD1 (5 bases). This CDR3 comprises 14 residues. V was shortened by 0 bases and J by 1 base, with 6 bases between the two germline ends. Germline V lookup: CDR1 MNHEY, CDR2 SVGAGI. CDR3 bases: TGTGCCAGCAGTTACTCGGGGGTTAACTATGGCTACACCTTC. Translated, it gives CASSYSGVNYGYTF.

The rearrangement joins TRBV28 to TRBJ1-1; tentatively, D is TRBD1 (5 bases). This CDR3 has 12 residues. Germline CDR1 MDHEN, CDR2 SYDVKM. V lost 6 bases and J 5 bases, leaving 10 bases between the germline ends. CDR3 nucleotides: TGTGCCAGCAGATCAGGGAGGACTGAAGCTTTCTTT. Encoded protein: CASRSGRTEAFF. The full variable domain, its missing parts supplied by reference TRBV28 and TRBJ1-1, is DVKVTQSSRYLVKRTGEKVFLECVQDMDHENMFWYRQDPGLGLRLIYFSYDVKMKEKGDIPEGYSVSREKKERFSLILESASTNQTSMYLCASRSGRTEAFFGQGTRLTVV.

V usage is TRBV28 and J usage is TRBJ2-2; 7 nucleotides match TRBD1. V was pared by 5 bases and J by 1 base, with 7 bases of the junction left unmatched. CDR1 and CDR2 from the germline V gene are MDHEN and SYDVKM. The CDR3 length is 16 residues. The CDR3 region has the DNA TGTGCCAGCAGTCGGATAAGGACAGGGAACACCGGGGAGCTGTTTTTT. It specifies CASSRIRTGNTGELFF.

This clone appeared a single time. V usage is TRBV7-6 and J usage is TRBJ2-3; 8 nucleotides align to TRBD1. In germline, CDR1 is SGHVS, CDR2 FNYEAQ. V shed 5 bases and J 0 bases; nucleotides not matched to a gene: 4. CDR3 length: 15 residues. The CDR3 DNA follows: TGTGCCAGCAGCCCCCGACAGGGGAGCACAGATACGCAGTATTTT. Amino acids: CASSPRQGSTDTQYF.

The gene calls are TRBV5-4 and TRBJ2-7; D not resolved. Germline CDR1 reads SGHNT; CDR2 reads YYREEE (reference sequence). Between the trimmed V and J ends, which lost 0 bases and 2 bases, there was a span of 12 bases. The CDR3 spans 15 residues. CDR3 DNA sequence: TGTGCCAGCAGCTTGGGGACCGCCCCAACCTACGAGCAGTACTTC. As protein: CASSLGTAPTYEQYF.

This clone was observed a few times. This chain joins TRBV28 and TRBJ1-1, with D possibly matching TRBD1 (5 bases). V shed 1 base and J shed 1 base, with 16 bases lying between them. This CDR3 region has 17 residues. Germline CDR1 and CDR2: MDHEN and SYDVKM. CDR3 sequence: CASSLSPLQGGNTEAFF. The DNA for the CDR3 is TGTGCCAGCAGTTTATCCCCCCTCCAGGGCGGGAACACTGAAGCTTTCTTT.

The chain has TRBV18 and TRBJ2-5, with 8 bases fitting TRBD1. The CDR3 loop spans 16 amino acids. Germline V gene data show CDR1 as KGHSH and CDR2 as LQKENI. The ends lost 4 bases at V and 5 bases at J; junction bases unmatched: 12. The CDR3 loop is CASSQRDRPVGETQYF. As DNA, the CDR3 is TGTGCCAGCTCACAAAGGGACAGGCCGGTTGGGGAGACCCAGTACTTC.

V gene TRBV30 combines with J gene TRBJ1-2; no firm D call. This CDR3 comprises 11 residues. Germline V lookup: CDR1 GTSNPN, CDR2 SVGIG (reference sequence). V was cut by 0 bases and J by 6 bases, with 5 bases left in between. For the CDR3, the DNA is TGTGCCTGGAGTGTGGGCCATGGCTACACCTTC. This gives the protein CAWSVGHGYTF.

CDR3 region: CASSMGAVAYGYTF. As DNA, the CDR3 is TGTGCCAGTAGTATGGGCGCGGTTGCCTATGGCTACACCTTC. V is TRBV19 and J is TRBJ1-2; D gene uncertain. V lost 3 bases and J lost 4, with 12 bases in between. The CDR3 sequence is 14 residues long. Germline V gene lookup returns CDR1 LNHDA and CDR2 SQIVND (reference sequence).

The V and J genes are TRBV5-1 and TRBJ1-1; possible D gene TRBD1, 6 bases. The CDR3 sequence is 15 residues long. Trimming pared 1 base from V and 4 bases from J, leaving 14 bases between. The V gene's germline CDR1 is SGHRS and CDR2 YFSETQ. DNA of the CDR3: TGCGCCAGCAGCTTGACGACAGGCCGGTCCACTGAAGCTTTCTTT. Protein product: CASSLTTGRSTEAFF.

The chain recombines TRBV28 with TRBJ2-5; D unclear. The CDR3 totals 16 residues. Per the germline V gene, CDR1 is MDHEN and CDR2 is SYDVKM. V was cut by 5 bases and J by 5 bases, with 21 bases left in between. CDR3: CASSPYLPGALETQYF. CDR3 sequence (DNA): TGTGCCAGCAGTCCCTACCTACCCGGTGCATTGGAGACCCAGTACTTC.

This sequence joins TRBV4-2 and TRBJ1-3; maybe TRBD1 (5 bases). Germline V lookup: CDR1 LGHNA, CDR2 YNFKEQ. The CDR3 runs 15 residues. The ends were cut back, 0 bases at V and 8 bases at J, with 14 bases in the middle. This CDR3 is CASSQDRQGRDTIYF. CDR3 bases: TGTGCCAGCAGCCAAGATCGCCAGGGTAGGGACACCATATATTTT.